This is a list of T cell receptor beta chains from one sample in a study of T cells in Graves' hyperthyroidism and ophthalmopathy. TCRdb analysed the multiplex PCR reads with MiXCR anew, one entry per CDR3 protein. This table has approximately 430,000 distinct CDR3 sequences, 15% to 19% appearing once. The material sequenced was blood. Receptors originate from a woman aged 18-29 years with Graves' hyperthyroidism. Both conserved end residues are part of each CDR3. Fields, in order: clone size, J gene, V gene, D gene, CDR3 DNA, CDR3 protein. D genes are given only for firm matches. Some rows have no size entry. The others give once, few or many, or a class for an expanded clone.

clone size: few
J gene: TRBJ1-3
V gene: TRBV20-1
D gene: -
CDR3 DNA: TGCAGTGCTAGCACGGGAAAAAACACCATATATTTT
CDR3 protein: CSASTGKNTIYF

clone size: many
J gene: TRBJ1-2
V gene: TRBV20-1
D gene: -
CDR3 DNA: TGCAGTGCCGAGAGAGGCGGGAACTATGGCTACACCTTC
CDR3 protein: CSAERGGNYGYTF

clone size: many
J gene: TRBJ2-1
V gene: TRBV12-3/TRBV12-4
D gene: -
CDR3 DNA: TGTGCCAGCACCCGGGGGATCGGTGAGCAGTTCTTC
CDR3 protein: CASTRGIGEQFF

clone size: few
J gene: TRBJ2-2
V gene: TRBV11-2
D gene: TRBD1
CDR3 DNA: TGTGCCAGCAGCCTTCGGACAGGGCCCCTTCACGGGGAGCTGTTTTTT
CDR3 protein: CASSLRTGPLHGELFF

clone size: many
J gene: TRBJ2-7
V gene: TRBV20-1
D gene: TRBD1
CDR3 DNA: TGCAGTGCTAGGGCGGGACAGGGGGTTTACGAGCAGTACTTC
CDR3 protein: CSARAGQGVYEQYF

clone size: many
J gene: TRBJ2-1
V gene: TRBV20-1
D gene: TRBD2
CDR3 DNA: TGCAGTGCTAGAGTCCGATATCGACTAGCGGGTCGGGGTGAGCAGTTCTTC
CDR3 protein: CSARVRYRLAGRGEQFF

clone size: few
J gene: TRBJ2-7
V gene: TRBV9
D gene: TRBD1
CDR3 DNA: TGTGCCAGCAGCGTAAATGGACAGGGGGCCTACGAGCAGTACTTC
CDR3 protein: CASSVNGQGAYEQYF

clone size: -
J gene: TRBJ1-2
V gene: TRBV29-1
D gene: TRBD1
CDR3 DNA: TGCAGCGTTGAAGATCGTGGACAGGGGGCGCGGGGTGGCTACACCTTC
CDR3 protein: CSVEDRGQGARGGYTF

clone size: few
J gene: TRBJ1-4
V gene: TRBV5-4
D gene: -
CDR3 DNA: TGTGCCAGCAGCTTGGCGGGGGTGTCTGAAAAACTGTTTTTT
CDR3 protein: CASSLAGVSEKLFF

clone size: many
J gene: TRBJ2-1
V gene: TRBV29-1
D gene: -
CDR3 DNA: TGCAGCGTTGAAGACGTAGGACTGAGATACAATGAGCAGTTCTTC
CDR3 protein: CSVEDVGLRYNEQFF

clone size: few
J gene: TRBJ2-3
V gene: TRBV9
D gene: -
CDR3 DNA: TGTGCCAGCAGCGCCAGCAGTGGCACAGATACGCAGTATTTT
CDR3 protein: CASSASSGTDTQYF